The 17 T cell receptor beta chains reported below all come from one sample, sequenced in a study of control samples from healthy donors and cancer patients. The assay was immunoSEQ multiplex PCR, and TCRdb's table has in-frame clones only and misses some. This sample has 100,000 to 150,000 clones, with less than 90% found just once. Sequencing was carried out using blood. Receptors originate from a man younger than 35 in good health.

The chain is built from TRBV18 and TRBJ2-7; 7 nucleotides agree with TRBD1. The length of the CDR3 is 15 residues. The V gene's germline CDR1 is KGHSH and CDR2 LQKENI. After removal of 2 bases from V and 3 bases from J, the junction contained 7 bases not matched to a gene. The CDR3, as DNA: TGTGCCAGCTCACCATTGACAGGGACCCACTACGAGCAGTACTTC. It yields the protein CASSPLTGTHYEQYF.

The rearrangement uses TRBV19 and TRBJ2-5, with unresolved D. V lost 3 bases and J lost 2, with 7 bases in between. The CDR3 runs to 13 residues. CDR1 is LNHDA, CDR2 SQIVND, per germline (reference sequence). CDR3 residues: CASSMGNQETQYF. CDR3 DNA sequence: TGTGCCAGTAGTATGGGCAATCAAGAGACCCAGTACTTC.

This clone was detected only a few times. The chain has TRBV6-6 and TRBJ1-1; a weak D match, TRBD1 (6 bases). Deletions cut 8 bases from V and 3 bases from J, with 13 bases between. The CDR3 spans 13 residues. The germline V gene encodes CDR1 MNHNY and CDR2 SVGAGI (reference sequence). The CDR3 coding sequence is TGTGCCAGCTTTACCAGGGGCGACACTGAAGCTTTCTTT. Encoded protein: CASFTRGDTEAFF.

The chain combines TRBV28 with TRBJ2-3; 8 nucleotides agree with TRBD2. V gave up 7 bases and J gave up 1 base; unmatched junction bases: 7. Germline CDR1 reads MDHEN; CDR2 reads SYDVKM. The CDR3 totals 15 residues. As DNA, the CDR3 is TGTGCCAGCACCCTCGGGGGGGCGCGCACAGATACGCAGTATTTT. Encoded protein: CASTLGGARTDTQYF.

This chain connects TRBV4-3 to TRBJ2-7, with no clear D. Germline lookup yields CDR1 LGHNA and CDR2 YSLEER. The CDR3 is 15 residues long. Trimming left V 1 base short and J 0 bases short, with 10 bases between. The CDR3 nucleotides read TGCGCCAGCAGCCAAGGTCCCTCCAACTCCTACGAGCAGTACTTC. Encoded protein: CASSQGPSNSYEQYF.

This sequence joins TRBV6-4 and TRBJ1-2; possibly TRBD1 for D (5 bases). Trimming pared 6 bases from V and 8 bases from J, leaving 22 bases between. CDR1 and CDR2 from the germline V gene are MRHNA and SNTAGT. This CDR3 has 15 amino acids. The CDR3 sequence: CASSAGTSRIEGYTF. The CDR3 DNA reads as TGTGCCAGCAGCGCCGGGACTTCAAGGATAGAGGGCTACACCTTC.

The CDR3 here is CASSVYSGRAYNEQFF. The CDR3 DNA reads TGTGCCAGTAGTGTATATAGCGGGAGGGCCTACAATGAGCAGTTCTTC. The chain has TRBV19 and TRBJ2-1, with 11 bases fitting TRBD2. This CDR3 spans 16 amino acids. J gave up 2 bases and V 5 bases, and 5 bases lay outside the gene matches. In germline, CDR1 is LNHDA, CDR2 SQIVND (reference sequence).

The CDR3 region has the DNA TGTGCCAGCAGGAACCGTTTTGACGAGCAGTACTTC. Amino acid sequence: CASRNRFDEQYF. The chain is built from TRBV6-5 and TRBJ2-7; no reliable D call. V was shortened by 6 bases and J by 5 bases, with 11 bases between the two germline ends. Germline values: CDR1 MNHEY, CDR2 SVGAGI. The CDR3 is made up of 12 amino acids.

The gene calls are TRBV11-3 and TRBJ2-5; possibly TRBD1 for D (6 bases). The CDR3 covers 14 residues. Germline CDR1 and CDR2: SGHNT and YENEEA. V shed 1 base and J shed 4 bases, with 10 bases lying between them. CDR3 loop: CASSLGQGIETQYF. The CDR3 DNA sequence: TGTGCCAGCAGCTTAGGGCAGGGGATAGAGACCCAGTACTTC.

The V and J genes are TRBV18 and TRBJ1-3; D gene unclear. CDR1 and CDR2 (germline): KGHSH, LQKENI. V shed 3 bases and J shed 9 bases, with 15 bases lying between them. This CDR3 spans 14 amino acids. CDR3 in amino acids: CASSPPTATGTIYF. The CDR3 DNA follows: TGTGCCAGCTCACCCCCGACCGCAACCGGCACCATATATTTT.

The genes are TRBV5-1 and TRBJ2-2; D is perhaps TRBD1 or TRBD2 (5 bases each). Germline values: CDR1 SGHRS, CDR2 YFSETQ. The V and J ends lost 7 bases and 3 bases respectively, with 16 bases between them. The CDR3 spans 15 residues. CDR3 sequence: CASHRGAGDTGELFF. DNA of the CDR3: TGCGCCAGCCATCGGGGCGCTGGGGACACCGGGGAGCTGTTTTTT. The full variable domain, with the rest looked up from reference TRBV5-1 and TRBJ2-2, is KAGVTQTPRYLIKTRGQQVTLSCSPISGHRSVSWYQQTPGQGLQFLFEYFSETQRNKGNFPGRFSGRQFSNSRSEMNVSTLELGDSALYLCASHRGAGDTGELFFGEGSRLTVL.

The rearrangement links TRBV7-3 to TRBJ2-2; possibly TRBD1 for D (7 bases). This CDR3 spans 16 amino acids. Trimming shortened V by 8 bases and J by 4 bases, and 20 bases separated the two germline ends. Germline values: CDR1 SGHTA, CDR2 FQGTGA. CDR3 amino acids: CASGPSGDSPTGELFF. The CDR3 coding sequence is TGTGCCAGCGGCCCCTCGGGGGACAGCCCCACCGGGGAGCTGTTTTTT.

This clone is labeled as medium-sized (0.01 to 0.1%). The chain recombines TRBV24-1 with TRBJ2-1, with TRBD2 identical over 12 bases. Germline-derived CDR1 and CDR2 are KGHDR and SFDVKD. Unmatched junction bases numbered 6, after V lost 3 bases and J lost 7 bases. This CDR3 contains 16 residues. The CDR3 bases are TGTGCCACCAGTGATCCCCTAGCGGGAGGGCCGAATGAGCAGTTCTTC. Its protein product is CATSDPLAGGPNEQFF.

The chain uses TRBV28 and TRBJ2-7; the match to TRBD2 covers 9 bases. V was pared by 5 bases and J by 4 bases, with 18 bases of the junction left unmatched. The V gene's germline CDR1 is MDHEN and CDR2 SYDVKM. The CDR3 has 18 residues. The CDR3 nucleotides are TGTGCCAGCAGTAGACATCAAGGAGGGCTAGCGGGATTATACGAGCAGTACTTC. Its translation: CASSRHQGGLAGLYEQYF.

This chain connects TRBV9 to TRBJ2-5; 8 bases line up with TRBD1. The CDR3 consists of 16 residues. Trimming took 0 bases from V and 4 from J; bases not matched to a gene: 8. The germline V gene encodes CDR1 SGDLS and CDR2 YYNGEE. The CDR3 region has the DNA TGTGCCAGCAGCGTAGCGGGACAGGTAGGGAGAGAGACCCAGTACTTC. It is translated as CASSVAGQVGRETQYF.

Note on this clone: At the DNA level, this CDR3 is encoded by other sequences in the same sample as well. This chain links TRBV11-2 with TRBJ2-1; possible D gene TRBD2, 6 bases. Trimming shortened V by 1 base and J by 4 bases, and 8 bases separated the two germline ends. This CDR3 comprises 14 residues. Per germline, CDR1 SGHAT and CDR2 FQNNGV. The CDR3 sequence: CASSLGGTYNEQFF. The CDR3 DNA reads as TGTGCCAGCAGCTTAGGCGGGACTTACAATGAGCAGTTCTTC.

This clone has a handful of counts. The chain has TRBV7-8 and TRBJ1-5, with a weak D call TRBD1 (5 bases). Per germline, CDR1 SGHVS and CDR2 FQNEAQ. Trimming stripped 1 base from V and 3 bases from J, with 10 bases between. There are 15 residues in the CDR3. The CDR3 DNA reads as TGTGCCAGCAGCTTAGAGCAGGGAACCAATCAGCCCCAGCATTTT. Translating gives CASSLEQGTNQPQHF.